Presented here are 26 T cell receptor beta chains from one specimen sequenced in a study of shared clonotypes between healthy human individuals. The protocol was immunoSEQ multiplex PCR, while the TCRdb copy is restricted to in-frame clones and leaves out a portion. The table lists approximately 2.1 million clones, over 85% of them singletons. The material sequenced was naive CD4+ T cells from PBMCs. The sample's subset: CD45RA+ positively selected. The source of these receptors is a man between 18 and 35 years old in good health. Some clones in this sample may be carry-over from other donors' samples.

This clone has just one count. The chain couples TRBV2 to TRBJ2-2; D is unclear. This CDR3 is built from 15 residues. V lost 3 bases, J lost 0 bases, and 8 bases lay in between. Germline assignment: CDR1 SNHLY and CDR2 FYNNEI. The CDR3 DNA is TGTGCCAGCAGTGATTTTGTGGCGAACACCGGGGAGCTGTTTTTT. It yields the protein CASSDFVANTGELFF.

The CDR3 here is CASSGLAGVSGELFF. CDR3 nucleotides: TGTGCCAGCAGTGGACTAGCGGGAGTTTCCGGGGAGCTGTTTTTT. The gene calls are TRBV2 and TRBJ2-2; TRBD2 matches 12 bases. CDR3 size: 15 residues. CDR1 SNHLY and CDR2 FYNNEI come from the germline V gene. V gave up 4 bases and J gave up 6 bases; unmatched junction bases: 3.

J is TRBJ2-3 and V is TRBV29-1, with D tentatively TRBD1 or TRBD2 (6 bases each). V gave up 8 bases and J gave up 2 bases, with 14 bases separating them. Germline values: CDR1 SQVTM, CDR2 ANQGSEA. This CDR3 spans 13 amino acids. The CDR3 sequence is CSQRGAPTDTQYF. In DNA form, the CDR3 reads TGCAGCCAAAGGGGGGCGCCCACAGATACGCAGTATTTT.

The chain carries TRBV2 and TRBJ2-3; TRBD2 matches at 8 bases. Germline CDR1 and CDR2: SNHLY and FYNNEI. This CDR3 region has 15 residues. Unmatched junction bases numbered 9, after V lost 7 bases and J lost 3 bases. The CDR3 spells CASKRSSGNTDTQYF. CDR3 sequence (DNA): TGTGCCAGCAAGAGGAGTAGCGGGAATACAGATACGCAGTATTTT.

This chain connects TRBV25-1 to TRBJ1-4, with TRBD1 as a possible D gene (5 bases). From germline, CDR1 is MGHDK and CDR2 SYGVNS. Trimming shortened V by 1 base and J by 5 bases, and 8 bases separated the two germline ends. CDR3 length: 14 amino acids. DNA for the CDR3: TGTGCCAGCAGTGAATTAGGGGAAAATGAAAAACTGTTTTTT. The encoded protein is CASSELGENEKLFF.

The rearrangement joins TRBV10-3 to TRBJ2-7, with D perhaps TRBD1 or TRBD2 (5 bases each). Between the trimmed V and J ends, which lost 6 bases and 6 bases, there was a span of 15 bases. The CDR3 loop spans 13 amino acids. CDR1 ENHRY and CDR2 SYGVKD come from the germline V gene. The CDR3: CAISPISGLEQYF. CDR3 nucleotide sequence: TGTGCCATCAGCCCCATTTCGGGGCTCGAGCAGTACTTC.

A single count supports this clone. The chain employs TRBV27 and TRBJ2-5, with no clear D. The CDR3 totals 13 residues. V lost 2 bases, J lost 5 bases, and 9 bases lay in between. Germline values: CDR1 MNHEY, CDR2 SMNVEV (reference sequence). DNA of the CDR3: TGTGCCAGCAGTTTAAGAATGCAGGAGACCCAGTACTTC. Its translation is CASSLRMQETQYF.

This rearrangement joins TRBV19 to TRBJ1-5; a weak D match, TRBD1 (6 bases). The germline gives CDR1 LNHDA, CDR2 SQIVND (reference sequence). V lost 3 bases and J 8 bases, leaving 14 bases between the germline ends. The CDR3 spans 14 residues. CDR3 loop: CASSISRGSEPQHF. The CDR3 DNA follows: TGTGCCAGTAGTATCAGCAGGGGTTCCGAGCCCCAGCATTTT.

This clone was picked up one time. CDR3 bases: TGTGCCAGCAGTGAATCTACCAGGGGGAACTATGGCTACACCTTC. It specifies CASSESTRGNYGYTF. The rearrangement joins TRBV2 to TRBJ1-2; 7 positions match TRBD1. Germline V CDR1 and CDR2: SNHLY, FYNNEI. The CDR3 runs to 15 residues. The J segment lost 2 bases and the V segment lost 2 bases, leaving 5 bases of the junction unmatched.

This clone showed up just once. The chain employs TRBV6-1 and TRBJ1-5, with 8 bases lining up with TRBD1. With V trimmed by 4 bases and J by 7 bases, 6 bases remained unmatched. The CDR3 is made up of 14 amino acids. Germline V gene lookup returns CDR1 MNHNS and CDR2 SASEGT. Here the CDR3 reads CASSGQGFGQPQHF. As DNA, the CDR3 is TGTGCCAGCAGTGGACAGGGGTTCGGCCAGCCCCAGCATTTT.

This chain links TRBV11-2 with TRBJ1-1; possible D gene TRBD1, 5 bases. V shed 2 bases and J shed 0 bases, with 10 bases lying between them. The germline V gene encodes CDR1 SGHAT and CDR2 FQNNGV. The CDR3 is 15 residues long. The CDR3 spells CASSLIPGLNTEAFF. The CDR3 DNA reads TGTGCCAGCAGCTTAATCCCAGGGCTGAACACTGAAGCTTTCTTT. The complete variable domain, with remaining parts taken from reference TRBV11-2 and TRBJ1-1, reads EAGVAQSPRYKIIEKRQSVAFWCNPISGHATLYWYQQILGQGPKLLIQFQNNGVVDDSQLPKDRFSAERLKGVDSTLKIQPAKLEDSAVYLCASSLIPGLNTEAFFGQGTRLTVV.

The chain has TRBV7-8 and TRBJ2-3; 8 positions agree with TRBD1. V dropped 6 bases and J dropped 2; count of bases not matched to a gene: 10. This CDR3 has 16 amino acids. CDR1 and CDR2 from the germline V gene are SGHVS and FQNEAQ. The CDR3, as DNA: TGTGCCAGCAGAAATACAGGGGGTCTGATCACAGATACGCAGTATTTT. It yields the protein CASRNTGGLITDTQYF.

The chain is built from TRBV28 and TRBJ1-2; 8 bases agree with TRBD1. CDR3 length: 15 amino acids. V lost 6 bases to trimming and J lost 7 bases; unmatched junction nucleotides: 13. Per the germline V gene, CDR1 is MDHEN and CDR2 is SYDVKM. The CDR3 DNA is TGTGCCAGCAGCAACGGACCCGGACAGGGCGGTGGCTACACCTTC. Translated: CASSNGPGQGGGYTF.

CDR3: CASSQSVLGGFPEQYF. CDR3 DNA: TGCGCCAGCAGCCAGTCCGTCCTGGGAGGGTTTCCCGAGCAGTACTTC. The chain employs TRBV4-1 and TRBJ2-7, with 7 bases aligning to TRBD2. The CDR3 sequence is 16 residues long. From germline, CDR1 is MGHRA and CDR2 YSYEKL. J gave up 6 bases and V 3 bases, and 14 bases lay outside the gene matches.

The chain employs TRBV28 and TRBJ1-4, with D perhaps matching TRBD1 (6 bases). This CDR3 contains 13 residues. CDR1 and CDR2 (germline): MDHEN, SYDVKM. Trimming cost V 5 bases and J 7 bases, with 11 bases left between them. CDR3 coding DNA: TGTGCCAGCAGTGACAGGCCGGCTGAAAAACTGTTTTTT. Protein product: CASSDRPAEKLFF.

The genes are TRBV18 and TRBJ2-3, with D possibly TRBD2 on 6 matching bases. The CDR3 is made up of 17 amino acids. The germline V and J ends were trimmed by 1 base and 2 bases, with 16 bases remaining between them. Germline V gives CDR1 KGHSH, CDR2 LQKENI. As DNA, the CDR3 is TGTGCCAGCTCACCACTAAGAGGGACTTCCTTCACAGATACGCAGTATTTT. It translates to CASSPLRGTSFTDTQYF. Filled out from reference TRBV18 and TRBJ2-3, the complete variable domain reads NAGVMQNPRHLVRRRGQEARLRCSPMKGHSHVYWYRQLPEEGLKFMVYLQKENIIDESGMPKERFSAEFPKEGPSILRIQQVVRGDSAAYFCASSPLRGTSFTDTQYFGPGTRLTVL.

The V call is TRBV5-1, the J call TRBJ2-3, with 10 positions matching TRBD1. CDR1 is SGHRS and CDR2 is YFSETQ in the germline V gene. V dropped 4 bases and J dropped 3; count of bases not matched to a gene: 8. The CDR3 spans 16 residues. The DNA of the CDR3 is TGCGCCAGCAGCAGGGGACAGGGGAAGGGGACAGATACGCAGTATTTT. Residues: CASSRGQGKGTDTQYF. Together with reference TRBV5-1 and TRBJ2-3, the CDR3 gives the full variable domain: KAGVTQTPRYLIKTRGQQVTLSCSPISGHRSVSWYQQTPGQGLQFLFEYFSETQRNKGNFPGRFSGRQFSNSRSEMNVSTLELGDSALYLCASSRGQGKGTDTQYFGPGTRLTVL.

The V and J genes are TRBV16 and TRBJ2-5, with 10 bases lining up with TRBD2. This CDR3 contains 15 residues. Germline CDR1 is KGHSY and CDR2 is FQNENV. Trimming at V came to 6 bases and at J to 1 base, leaving 5 bases not matched to a gene. The CDR3 loop reads CASSRLAGPQETQYF. The CDR3 DNA follows: TGTGCCAGCAGTCGACTAGCGGGCCCCCAAGAGACCCAGTACTTC.

This clone appeared a single time. The chain links TRBV18 to TRBJ2-1; possibly TRBD1 or TRBD2 for D (5 bases each). Trimming pared 3 bases from V and 0 bases from J, leaving 6 bases between. This CDR3 spans 14 amino acids. From germline, CDR1 is KGHSH and CDR2 LQKENI. The CDR3 spells CASSPGDSYNEQFF. CDR3 DNA sequence: TGTGCCAGCTCACCGGGGGACTCCTACAATGAGCAGTTCTTC.

V and J are TRBV19 and TRBJ1-1; D unclear. V was trimmed by 5 bases and J by 3 bases, leaving 10 bases between them. The CDR3 is 13 amino acids. Germline V gives CDR1 LNHDA, CDR2 SQIVND (reference sequence). The CDR3 reads CASSLVVYTEAFF. The DNA of the CDR3 is TGTGCCAGTAGTTTGGTGGTCTACACTGAAGCTTTCTTT.

This rearrangement joins TRBV7-6 to TRBJ2-2; D not resolved. Trimming stripped 5 bases from V and 7 bases from J, with 11 bases between. The CDR3 covers 13 residues. The germline gives CDR1 SGHVS, CDR2 FNYEAQ. The CDR3 nucleotides read TGTGCCAGCAGCCGTTTGGTCGTCGGGGAGCTGTTTTTT. It translates to CASSRLVVGELFF.

This chain links TRBV5-1 with TRBJ2-1; D unclear. Germline V lookup: CDR1 SGHRS, CDR2 YFSETQ. The CDR3 has 14 amino acids. V dropped 4 bases and J dropped 0 bases, with 8 bases sitting between them. CDR3 amino acids: CASSPIPSYNEQFF. The CDR3 DNA reads as TGCGCCAGCAGCCCCATCCCCTCCTACAATGAGCAGTTCTTC.

The CDR3 DNA reads TGTGCCAGCAGCCCCGAGACAGCAGCCGTTTGGGGCTACACCTTC. It codes for CASSPETAAVWGYTF. This chain uses TRBV9 with TRBJ1-2, with a possible D match to TRBD1 (5 bases). Between the trimmed V and J ends, which lost 4 bases and 8 bases, there was a span of 21 bases. Germline-derived CDR1 and CDR2 are SGDLS and YYNGEE. This CDR3 spans 15 amino acids.

The chain employs TRBV14 and TRBJ2-7; possible D gene TRBD1, 6 bases. V was shortened by 5 bases and J by 1 base, with 12 bases between the two germline ends. Germline loops: CDR1 SGHDN, CDR2 FVKESK. The CDR3 has 14 amino acids. In nucleotides, the CDR3 is TGTGCCAGCAGCTCATTAGACAGGTCCTACGAGCAGTACTTC. This encodes CASSSLDRSYEQYF.

This chain joins TRBV7-3 and TRBJ2-5, with TRBD2 matching over 9 bases. Germline V lookup: CDR1 SGHTA, CDR2 FQGTGA. The CDR3 sequence is 15 residues long. The junction had 6 bases not matched to a gene; V was cut back by 2 bases and J by 5 bases. The CDR3 DNA reads TGTGCCAGCAGCTTAGGCACTAGCGGGTACGAGACCCAGTACTTC. Encoded protein: CASSLGTSGYETQYF.

This chain uses TRBV29-1 with TRBJ2-3; D may correspond to TRBD1 or TRBD2 (5 bases each). The CDR3 consists of 14 residues. Germline V lookup: CDR1 SQVTM, CDR2 ANQGSEA. V dropped 7 bases and J dropped 3 bases, with 17 bases sitting between them. CDR3 protein: CSATGAGVTDTQYF. CDR3 DNA: TGCAGCGCCACCGGGGCAGGAGTTACAGATACGCAGTATTTT.